The 26 T cell receptor beta chains below come from one sample, sequenced in a study of shared clonotypes between healthy human individuals. Some clones are missing from TCRdb's copy, which holds only in-frame ones; the method was immunoSEQ multiplex PCR. The repertoire holds 150,000 to 200,000 clones, with about 68% as singletons. The sample consisted of memory CD4+ T cells sorted from blood. Subset defined: CD45RA-negative fraction. These receptor sequences come from a man aged 25-45 years in good health.

J is TRBJ1-5 and V is TRBV19, with TRBD1 identical over 12 bases. Germline loops: CDR1 LNHDA, CDR2 SQIVND (reference sequence). This CDR3 has 16 residues. V trimming: 2 bases; J trimming: 7 bases; junction bases outside the gene matches: 6. The CDR3 DNA reads as TGTGCCAGTAGTATACCGGGACAGGGGGCAAGACAGCCCCAGCATTTT. Protein sequence: CASSIPGQGARQPQHF.

V is TRBV11-2 and J is TRBJ1-5; tentative D call: TRBD1 (5 bases). The germline V and J ends were trimmed by 3 bases and 5 bases, with 8 bases remaining between them. The CDR3 contains 13 residues. CDR1 SGHAT and CDR2 FQNNGV come from the germline V gene. CDR3 protein: CASSLRGDQPQHF. The CDR3 DNA sequence: TGTGCCAGCAGCTTGAGGGGCGATCAGCCCCAGCATTTT.

The chain couples TRBV6-1 to TRBJ2-2, with D perhaps TRBD1 or TRBD2 (5 bases each). There are 14 residues in the CDR3. Looked up from germline, CDR1 is MNHNS and CDR2 is SASEGT. Trimming took 10 bases from V and 2 from J, leaving 14 bases between them. CDR3 residues: CATHQGVNTGELFF. For the CDR3, the DNA is TGTGCCACCCATCAGGGAGTCAACACCGGGGAGCTGTTTTTT.

The genes are TRBV6-5 and TRBJ1-2; the D gene is possibly TRBD1 (5 bases). Germline V lookup: CDR1 MNHEY, CDR2 SVGAGI. This CDR3 comprises 15 residues. The ends were cut back, 8 bases at V and 2 bases at J, with 18 bases in the middle. The CDR3 sequence: CASASRRGTNYGYTF. The CDR3 DNA sequence: TGTGCCAGCGCGTCCCGTCGGGGCACCAACTATGGCTACACCTTC.

This chain connects TRBV6-5 to TRBJ1-2, with 8 bases fitting TRBD1. J lost 4 bases, V lost 1 base, and 5 bases had no gene match. The CDR3 extends over 15 amino acids. CDR1 and CDR2 from the germline V gene are MNHEY and SVGAGI. CDR3 loop: CASSYYAGTGYGYTF. The CDR3 DNA reads as TGTGCCAGCAGTTACTATGCCGGGACAGGCTATGGCTACACCTTC.

This clone was seen a few times. This sequence joins TRBV5-6 and TRBJ1-2, with 9 bases that match TRBD1. Trimming at V came to 2 bases and at J to 8 bases, leaving 1 base not matched to a gene. This CDR3 is built from 12 residues. Germline V lookup: CDR1 SGHDT, CDR2 YYEEEE. CDR3 loop: CASSLGQGGYTF. DNA for the CDR3: TGTGCCAGCAGCTTAGGACAGGGGGGCTACACCTTC.

The chain recombines TRBV11-2 with TRBJ2-7; D is ambiguous. Germline CDR1 is SGHAT and CDR2 is FQNNGV. CDR3 size: 14 residues. The V end was cut by 5 bases, the J end by 6 bases, with 17 bases between. CDR3 protein: CASSQNSGFREQYF. Written as DNA, the CDR3 is TGTGCCAGCAGCCAAAACAGTGGGTTTCGCGAGCAGTACTTC.

V usage is TRBV27 and J usage is TRBJ1-1, with TRBD1 matching over 7 bases. Germline values: CDR1 MNHEY, CDR2 SMNVEV (reference sequence). The CDR3 covers 15 residues. J lost 4 bases, V lost 4 bases, and 9 bases had no gene match. The CDR3 sequence: CASSSRTGMGTEAFF. In DNA, the CDR3 is TGTGCCAGCAGTTCCCGGACAGGAATGGGCACTGAAGCTTTCTTT.

This clone was seen at least ten times. The V gene is TRBV2, the J gene TRBJ1-5; 7 bases match TRBD1. The CDR3 is 13 amino acids. In germline, CDR1 is SNHLY, CDR2 FYNNEI. The ends lost 3 bases at V and 5 bases at J; junction bases unmatched: 1. The DNA for the CDR3 is TGTGCCAGCAGTGATCAGGGGGATCAGCCCCAGCATTTT. Translating it yields CASSDQGDQPQHF.

The chain is built from TRBV6-1 and TRBJ2-5; 7 nucleotides match TRBD1. The ends lost 7 bases at V and 5 bases at J; junction bases unmatched: 10. The CDR3 runs to 14 residues. The germline CDR1 and CDR2 sequences are MNHNS and SASEGT. The CDR3 nucleotides are TGTGCCAGCACGGAAGACAGGGCCAAGGAGACCCAGTACTTC. Protein product: CASTEDRAKETQYF.

The chain employs TRBV5-4 and TRBJ2-3, with D uncertain. The CDR3 is made up of 15 amino acids. From germline, CDR1 is SGHNT and CDR2 YYREEE (reference sequence). Deletions cut 4 bases from V and 11 bases from J, with 23 bases between. As DNA, the CDR3 is TGTGCCAGCAGCACATCACAGACCCCCCACACGGGGCAGTATTTT. This sequence encodes CASSTSQTPHTGQYF.

The chain combines TRBV7-8 with TRBJ2-1; 9 positions match TRBD2. This CDR3 region has 19 residues. V shed 3 bases, J shed 0 bases, and the junction held 12 bases outside the gene matches. The germline V gene has CDR1 SGHVS and CDR2 FQNEAQ. CDR3 sequence (DNA): TGTGCCAGCAGCTTGTCGATAGCGGGAGCCCTCAGCTCCTACAATGAGCAGTTCTTC. Encoded protein: CASSLSIAGALSSYNEQFF.

The CDR3 is CSVTVIGQETQYF. The CDR3 DNA follows: TGCAGCGTCACCGTGATCGGCCAAGAGACCCAGTACTTC. V usage is TRBV29-1 and J usage is TRBJ2-5, with no clear D. The CDR3 spans 13 residues. The germline gives CDR1 SQVTM, CDR2 ANQGSEA. With 6 bases removed from V and 1 base from J, the gap between germline ends came to 12 bases. Variable domain in full (rest from reference TRBV29-1 and TRBJ2-5): SAVISQKPSRDICQRGTSLTIQCQVDSQVTMMFWYRQQPGQSLTLIATANQGSEATYESGFVIDKFPISRPNLTFSTLTVSNMSPEDSSIYLCSVTVIGQETQYFGPGTRLLVL.

The sample holds a few counts of this clone. V usage is TRBV4-3 and J usage is TRBJ1-2; 7 bases map to TRBD1. The V segment lost 0 bases and the J segment 0 bases; nucleotides outside the gene matches: 7. This CDR3 region has 17 residues. The germline CDR1 and CDR2 sequences are LGHNA and YSLEER. CDR3 bases: TGCGCCAGCAGCCAAGAGGACAGGTTGGGGACTAACTATGGCTACACCTTC. Amino acids: CASSQEDRLGTNYGYTF.

This chain uses TRBV28 with TRBJ2-5; TRBD1 is a possible D gene (5 bases). There are 14 residues in the CDR3. V lost 1 base to trimming and J lost 5 bases, with 11 bases between them. Germline lookup yields CDR1 MDHEN and CDR2 SYDVKM. The CDR3 DNA sequence: TGTGCCAGCAGTTTATCACCCAGGGATGAGACCCAGTACTTC. Its translation: CASSLSPRDETQYF.

V usage is TRBV5-1 and J usage is TRBJ2-7; 8 bases are a match to TRBD1. Per the germline V gene, CDR1 is SGHRS and CDR2 is YFSETQ. J gave up 3 bases and V 4 bases, and 9 bases lay outside the gene matches. The CDR3 spans 15 residues. CDR3: CASSIIPGQDYEQYF. As DNA, the CDR3 is TGCGCCAGCAGCATAATCCCGGGACAGGACTACGAGCAGTACTTC.

This clone was observed at least ten times. The J gene is TRBJ2-1, the V gene TRBV18, with no clear D. The CDR3 consists of 14 residues. With 2 bases removed from V and 6 bases from J, the gap between germline ends came to 11 bases. Germline CDR1 KGHSH, CDR2 LQKENI. CDR3 amino acids: CASSPGRAGNEQFF. CDR3 sequence (DNA): TGTGCCAGCTCACCAGGTAGGGCTGGCAATGAGCAGTTCTTC.

This clone was seen more than once but under ten times. V and J are TRBV9 and TRBJ2-2, with D tentatively TRBD1 or TRBD2 (5 bases each). The CDR3 has 16 amino acids. Germline lookup yields CDR1 SGDLS and CDR2 YYNGEE. Trimming cost V 0 bases and J 4 bases, with 13 bases left between them. For the CDR3, the DNA is TGTGCCAGCAGCGTAGGTCGGGGCGAGGGCACCGGGGAGCTGTTTTTT. Protein product: CASSVGRGEGTGELFF.

This clone was seen just once. This chain links TRBV11-3 with TRBJ2-7; the D is unclear. Looked up from germline, CDR1 is SGHNT and CDR2 is YENEEA. The CDR3 loop spans 11 amino acids. V lost 4 bases and J lost 3, with 4 bases in between. The CDR3 DNA reads as TGTGCCAGCAGCTGGAGCTACGAGCAGTACTTC. It is translated as CASSWSYEQYF.

The gene calls are TRBV7-9 and TRBJ1-2, with 8 bases aligning to TRBD1. J was trimmed by 4 bases and V by 1 base; bases with no gene match: 8. The germline gives CDR1 SEHNR, CDR2 FQNEAQ (reference sequence). This CDR3 has 16 residues. As DNA, the CDR3 is TGTGCCAGCAGCTTAGTAAGGGGGACAGGCACCTATGGCTACACCTTC. Protein sequence: CASSLVRGTGTYGYTF.

This chain uses TRBV5-1 with TRBJ1-1; the match to TRBD1 covers 9 bases. The junction had 8 bases not matched to a gene; V was cut back by 6 bases and J by 5 bases. Germline V gene sequence: CDR1 SGHRS, CDR2 YFSETQ. This CDR3 has 14 amino acids. The CDR3 protein is CASTSGTGSTEAFF. The DNA of the CDR3 is TGCGCCAGCACCTCCGGGACAGGGTCAACTGAAGCTTTCTTT.

The chain recombines TRBV9 with TRBJ2-1, with unresolved D. The CDR3 is made up of 17 amino acids. Trimming left V 3 bases short and J 0 bases short, with 16 bases between. Germline assignment: CDR1 SGDLS and CDR2 YYNGEE. The chain's CDR3 is CASSESVGSSSYNEQFF. The CDR3 nucleotides read TGTGCCAGCAGCGAGTCAGTGGGGTCCAGCTCCTACAATGAGCAGTTCTTC.

This chain joins TRBV10-2 and TRBJ2-7; no clear D gene. V lost 4 bases and J lost 9, with 10 bases in between. Germline-derived CDR1 and CDR2 are WSHSY and SAAADI. CDR3 size: 11 residues. CDR3 loop: CASSGDKRQYF. DNA of the CDR3: TGCGCCAGCAGTGGCGACAAAAGGCAGTACTTC.

This clone was counted many times. The chain employs TRBV29-1 and TRBJ2-5; D gene ambiguous. Germline lookup yields CDR1 SQVTM and CDR2 ANQGSEA. V dropped 7 bases and J dropped 3 bases, with 15 bases sitting between them. CDR3 length equals 13 residues. Here the CDR3 DNA reads TGCAGCGGCGTCCCCGCGGCGGAAGAGACCCAGTACTTC. Translation: CSGVPAAEETQYF.

This clone was seen once. This chain connects TRBV10-3 to TRBJ2-5; 8 bases fit TRBD1. V shed 5 bases and J 7 bases; nucleotides not matched to a gene: 9. The CDR3 covers 14 residues. The V gene's germline CDR1 is ENHRY and CDR2 SYGVKD. In nucleotides, the CDR3 is TGTGCCATCAGTCCGGGACAGGCGTCGTCGACCCAGTACTTC. Encoded protein: CAISPGQASSTQYF.

The chain couples TRBV7-5 to TRBJ1-2. TRBV7-5 is a pseudogene segment. This CDR3 is built from 13 residues. The CDR3 DNA sequence: TGTGTCAGAAGTGGAGACCTAGACTATGGCTACACCTTC. Translated: CVRSGDLDYGYTF.